The 8 T cell receptor beta chains presented below share a single source sample, sequenced in a study of blood T cell repertoires in COVID-19. Clones were read by immunoSEQ multiplex PCR, and TCRdb kept only the in-frame ones, dropping some. Of 250,000 to 350,000 clones listed, roughly 84% are singletons. Sequencing input: peripheral blood. These receptor sequences come from a human donor with COVID-19, enrolled during active disease. The donor label of this sample is uncertain.

This clone was found once. The chain uses TRBV30 and TRBJ2-1; 9 bases map to TRBD2. Germline assignment: CDR1 GTSNPN and CDR2 SVGIG (reference sequence). The length of the CDR3 is 15 residues. V lost 0 bases and J lost 6; bases outside the gene matches: 6. The CDR3 region is CAWSVGLAGLNEQFF. CDR3 DNA: TGTGCCTGGAGTGTAGGGCTAGCGGGGCTCAATGAGCAGTTCTTC.

V usage is TRBV28 and J usage is TRBJ2-5; TRBD2 agrees at 16 bases. The ends lost 6 bases at V and 0 bases at J; junction bases unmatched: 4. This CDR3 is built from 17 residues. The germline V gene encodes CDR1 MDHEN and CDR2 SYDVKM. CDR3 DNA: TGTGCCAGCAGAGAGGGACTAGCGGGAGGGTACCAAGAGACCCAGTACTTC. Protein: CASREGLAGGYQETQYF.

The chain recombines TRBV2 with TRBJ1-2, with 7 positions matching TRBD1. The CDR3 has 15 residues. Germline V CDR1 and CDR2: SNHLY, FYNNEI. Unmatched junction bases numbered 10, after V lost 6 bases and J lost 3 bases. The CDR3 loop is CASRPTQTGHYGYTF. CDR3 DNA sequence: TGTGCCAGCAGACCCACTCAGACAGGGCACTATGGCTACACCTTC.

This chain links TRBV14 with TRBJ1-2, with D unresolved. Germline CDR1 is SGHDN and CDR2 is FVKESK. The CDR3 runs to 13 residues. Trimming left V 4 bases short and J 7 bases short, with 13 bases between. CDR3 residues: CASSPLPTVGYTF. DNA of the CDR3: TGTGCCAGCAGCCCCCTACCTACAGTTGGCTACACCTTC.

The chain couples TRBV5-1 to TRBJ2-3, with TRBD1 as a possible D gene (5 bases). CDR1 and CDR2 from the germline V gene are SGHRS and YFSETQ. The CDR3 loop spans 16 amino acids. With 3 bases removed from V and 0 bases from J, the gap between germline ends came to 14 bases. CDR3: CASSSVRQTSTDTQYF. As DNA, the CDR3 is TGCGCCAGCAGCTCCGTTCGACAGACTAGCACAGATACGCAGTATTTT. The complete variable domain, with remaining parts taken from reference TRBV5-1 and TRBJ2-3, reads KAGVTQTPRYLIKTRGQQVTLSCSPISGHRSVSWYQQTPGQGLQFLFEYFSETQRNKGNFPGRFSGRQFSNSRSEMNVSTLELGDSALYLCASSSVRQTSTDTQYFGPGTRLTVL.

This chain uses TRBV28 with TRBJ1-3; D is ambiguous. The CDR3 covers 13 residues. V was clipped by 7 bases and J by 0 bases, with 7 bases between them. From germline, CDR1 is MDHEN and CDR2 SYDVKM. CDR3 nucleotides: TGTGCCAGCAACAAATACTCTGGAAACACCATATATTTT. Its translation is CASNKYSGNTIYF.

The V and J genes are TRBV28 and TRBJ2-3, with 7 positions matching TRBD2. The CDR3 length is 13 residues. Losses at the gene ends were 3 bases for V and 4 bases for J; bases not matched to a gene: 1. Germline-derived CDR1 and CDR2 are MDHEN and SYDVKM. The CDR3 protein is CASSFGGADTQYF. The CDR3 DNA is TGTGCCAGCAGTTTTGGGGGGGCAGATACGCAGTATTTT. Combining the CDR3 with reference TRBV28 and TRBJ2-3 gives the whole variable domain DVKVTQSSRYLVKRTGEKVFLECVQDMDHENMFWYRQDPGLGLRLIYFSYDVKMKEKGDIPEGYSVSREKKERFSLILESASTNQTSMYLCASSFGGADTQYFGPGTRLTVL.

This clone has a single count. This chain uses TRBV19 with TRBJ1-5; 7 bases are shared with TRBD1. The CDR3 has 13 amino acids. The V gene's germline CDR1 is LNHDA and CDR2 SQIVND (reference sequence). The V gene end was trimmed by 7 bases and the J gene end by 4 bases; junction bases not matched to a gene: 4. CDR3 region: CASMATGNQPQHF. The CDR3 coding sequence is TGTGCCAGTATGGCGACAGGGAATCAGCCCCAGCATTTT.